This T cell receptor beta chain is from a study of human T cells and chemical hapten exposure. The sample holds a few counts of this clonotype. CDR3 length: 15 residues. CDR1 is SGHTA and CDR2 is FQGNSA in the germline V gene. V was cut by 4 bases and J by 1 base, with 12 bases left in between. Time point indicated: pre-sensitization, week 0. The treatment denotes: therapeutic diphenylcyclopropenone sensitization with weekly scalp DPC. TCRdb reanalysed the RACE reads using MiXCR and keeps one entry per CDR3 protein. The sample holds about 53,000 distinct CDR3 sequences, 8% to 10% seen once. Sequenced here: whole blood, sampled in connection with sensitization to the hapten diphenylcyclopropenone (DPC). V and J are TRBV7-2 and TRBJ2-3; a possible D gene is TRBD1 (5 bases). This TCR came from a man in his forties with alopecia areata. Some clones in this sample may be carry-over from other donors' samples. The CDR3, as DNA: TGTGCCAGCAGCTCCCAAGGGGTGGGCACAGATACGCAGTATTTT. Its translation is CASSSQGVGTDTQYF.